This T cell receptor (beta chain) was captured in a study of cytotoxic CD8 clonotypes in ibrutinib-treated CLL. Study details: Response samples came after a median 12 months of treatment, range 6 to 36. Sample averages reached around 270,000 productive templates and approximately 93,000 productive rearrangements. Points from the study as a whole: Age-matched healthy donor levels were exceeded by baseline clonality, which tracked circulating CD8+ T-cell counts. Treatment saw public clonotypes, which were uncommon, either contract or stay stable.

Produced via immunoSEQ multiplex PCR; TCRdb's table is partial and in-frame only. The table shows just over 200,000 clones, with about 75% occurring only once. A word on this clone: Its cognate antigen is unknown.

V trimming: 5 bases; J trimming: 2 bases; junction bases outside the gene matches: 4. Germline-derived CDR1 and CDR2 are PRHDT and FYEKMQ (reference sequence). The CDR3 totals 14 residues. The chain uses TRBV13 and TRBJ2-7, with 9 nucleotides matching TRBD2. The receptor's source is a human donor with chronic lymphocytic leukemia. Sequencing was performed on PBMCs, taken after 12 months of ibrutinib treatment. In DNA, the CDR3 is TGTGCCAGCAGCGCTAGCGGGGTGACCTACGAGCAGTACTTC. This encodes CASSASGVTYEQYF.